Listed below are T cell receptor beta chains from one sample, sequenced in a study of Ad26.COV2.S vaccination and SARS-CoV-2 variants. Clones were sequenced by immunoSEQ multiplex PCR, and TCRdb holds only the in-frame ones, with some missing. The sample records 300,000 to 400,000 clones, roughly 85% being singletons. Specimen: peripheral blood, collected in a trial of Ad26.COV2.S vaccine versus placebo. These receptors were obtained from a person between 18 and 60 years old who received the Ad26.COV2.S COVID-19 vaccine or a placebo. CDR3s include the opening cysteine and the closing phenylalanine or tryptophan. The order of the fields is J gene, clone size, CDR3 length, D gene, V gene, CDR3 protein, CDR3 DNA. The D gene is left open where the match is weak. The listing skips clone size in some rows; elsewhere it reads once, few, many or a size class.

TRBJ2-1 | . | 14 | TRBD1 | TRBV4-1 | CASLKGQGHNEQFF | TGCGCCAGTTTAAAAGGACAGGGGCACAATGAGCAGTTCTTC
TRBJ2-5 | . | 12 | . | TRBV29-1 | CSASGREETQYF | TGCAGCGCGTCTGGGAGAGAGGAGACCCAGTACTTC
TRBJ1-6 | . | 14 | . | TRBV6-5 | CASNGRGEGSPLHF | TGTGCCAGCAACGGGCGAGGGGAGGGTTCACCCCTCCACTTT
TRBJ2-2 | . | 15 | . | TRBV7-2 | CASSLEARYTGELFF | TGTGCCAGCAGCTTAGAGGCCAGATACACCGGGGAGCTGTTTTTT
TRBJ1-6 | many | 14 | TRBD1 | TRBV27 | CASSPGQDPSPLHF | TGTGCCAGCAGTCCGGGACAGGACCCTTCACCCCTCCACTTT
TRBJ2-7 | . | 14 | . | TRBV5-6 | CASSLRRVYYEQYF | TGTGCCAGCAGCTTACGCAGGGTTTACTACGAGCAGTACTTC
TRBJ1-1 | . | 13 | . | TRBV7-2 | CASSSLAGTEAFF | TGTGCCAGCAGCTCCCTGGCTGGCACTGAAGCTTTCTTT
TRBJ2-3 | . | 16 | . | TRBV7-2 | CASSRPIASDTDTQYF | TGTGCCAGCAGCCGCCCGATAGCTTCAGACACAGATACGCAGTATTTT
TRBJ2-7 | . | 13 | . | TRBV11-2 | CASSFSPTGEQYF | TGTGCCAGCAGCTTCAGCCCCACCGGCGAGCAGTACTTC
TRBJ2-7 | . | 14 | . | TRBV5-1 | CASSLGSDFYEQYF | TGCGCCAGCAGCTTGGGGTCGGATTTCTACGAGCAGTACTTC
TRBJ1-2 | . | 14 | . | TRBV27 | CASSYKQGLYGYTF | TGTGCCAGCAGTTACAAACAGGGTCTCTATGGCTACACCTTC
TRBJ2-5 | once | 15 | . | TRBV19 | CASSIRRDGGETQYF | TGTGCCAGTAGTATTCGCCGGGACGGTGGGGAGACCCAGTACTTC
TRBJ2-7 | . | 13 | TRBD2 | TRBV7-2 | CASRAGLGNEQYF | TGTGCCAGCAGAGCGGGACTAGGGAATGAGCAGTACTTC
TRBJ1-2 | . | 17 | . | TRBV10-2 | CASSGRYVQDTNYGYTF | TGCGCCAGCAGTGGGAGATATGTACAGGATACTAACTATGGCTACACCTTC
TRBJ2-2 | . | 17 | . | TRBV7-6 | CASSFAPGGANTGELFF | TGTGCCAGCAGCTTCGCCCCTGGGGGCGCGAACACCGGGGAGCTGTTTTTT
TRBJ1-3 | . | 16 | . | TRBV3-1/TRBV3-2 | CASSPLARASGNTIYF | TGTGCCAGCAGCCCCCTTGCTAGGGCCTCTGGAAACACCATATATTTT
TRBJ2-7 | . | 11 | . | TRBV11-2 | CASSLGVEQYF | TGTGCCAGCAGCTTAGGAGTCGAGCAGTACTTC
TRBJ2-2 | . | 12 | . | TRBV18 | CASSKSTGELFF | TGTGCCAGCTCGAAAAGCACCGGGGAGCTGTTTTTT
TRBJ2-1 | . | 15 | . | TRBV5-1 | CASQGLASSYNEQFF | TGCGCCAGCCAAGGACTGGCTAGCTCCTACAATGAGCAGTTCTTC
TRBJ2-5 | . | 12 | . | TRBV5-1 | CASSLAQETQYF | TGCGCCAGCAGCTTGGCTCAAGAGACCCAGTACTTC
TRBJ1-4 | . | 12 | TRBD1 | TRBV7-2 | CASSTSGTGLFF | TGTGCCAGCAGCACCTCCGGGACAGGGCTGTTTTTT
TRBJ2-2 | . | 16 | . | TRBV9 | CASSDHPPGYRPELFF | TGTGCCAGCAGCGATCATCCCCCCGGGTACCGGCCCGAGCTGTTTTTT
TRBJ1-2 | . | 13 | . | TRBV30 | CAWRPRGSAGYTF | TGTGCCTGGAGACCGAGGGGGTCGGCTGGCTACACCTTC
TRBJ2-5 | . | 15 | TRBD2 | TRBV18 | CASSPERGGQETQYF | TGTGCCAGCTCACCGGAGCGGGGGGGACAAGAGACCCAGTACTTC
TRBJ1-5 | . | 19 | TRBD1 | TRBV5-8 | CASSNSDGQGFFSNQPQHF | TGTGCCAGCAGCAACTCAGATGGACAGGGGTTCTTTAGCAATCAGCCCCAGCATTTT
TRBJ1-1 | . | 16 | TRBD1 | TRBV19 | CASSSDDRGGATEAFF | TGTGCCAGTAGTTCGGATGACAGGGGAGGGGCCACTGAAGCTTTCTTT
TRBJ2-2 | once | 13 | . | TRBV11-2 | CASSLEGTGELFF | TGTGCCAGCAGCTTAGAGGGTACCGGGGAGCTGTTTTTT
TRBJ1-4 | few | 11 | . | TRBV2 | CASSPLEKLFF | TGTGCCAGCAGCCCCCTTGAAAAACTGTTTTTT
TRBJ2-1 | . | 13 | . | TRBV24-1 | CATSDSIIDEQFF | TGTGCCACCAGTGATTCAATTATAGATGAGCAGTTCTTC
TRBJ1-5 | . | 17 | TRBD1 | TRBV5-6 | CASSFDRVEYSNQPQHF | TGTGCCAGCAGCTTTGACAGGGTGGAATATAGCAATCAGCCCCAGCATTTT
TRBJ1-5 | . | 16 | TRBD1 | TRBV15 | CATSRTRGQGFQPQHF | TGTGCCACCAGCAGAACGAGGGGACAGGGATTCCAGCCCCAGCATTTT
TRBJ2-5 | once | 16 | . | TRBV5-1 | CASSDWAGSSQETQYF | TGCGCCAGCAGCGACTGGGCAGGGTCCAGCCAAGAGACCCAGTACTTC
TRBJ1-2 | . | 11 | . | TRBV30 | CAWRPGLGYTF | TGTGCCTGGAGACCAGGGCTTGGCTACACCTTC
TRBJ1-2 | . | 15 | . | TRBV4-1 | CASSQEVRTNYGYTF | TGCGCCAGCAGCCAAGAAGTGCGTACTAACTATGGCTACACCTTC
TRBJ1-3 | . | 15 | TRBD1 | TRBV6-6 | CASSFDREGGNTIYF | TGTGCCAGCAGTTTCGACAGGGAGGGTGGAAACACCATATATTTT
TRBJ1-2 | . | 12 | . | TRBV19 | CASSTPLRGYTF | TGTGCCAGTAGTACACCTTTACGGGGCTACACCTTC
TRBJ2-6 | . | 17 | TRBD1 | TRBV14 | CASSQVGGQSGANVLTF | TGTGCCAGCAGCCAAGTAGGGGGCCAATCTGGGGCCAACGTCCTGACTTTC
TRBJ1-2 | . | 14 | TRBD1 | TRBV5-1 | CASSFEQGAMGYTF | TGCGCCAGCAGCTTCGAACAGGGGGCGATGGGCTACACCTTC
TRBJ1-3 | . | 17 | TRBD1 | TRBV7-2 | CASSLVGTGGSGNTIYF | TGTGCCAGCAGCTTAGTCGGGACAGGGGGCTCTGGAAACACCATATATTTT
TRBJ1-2 | . | 12 | TRBD1 | TRBV29-1 | CSVEGGQGSYTF | TGCAGCGTTGAAGGGGGACAGGGTAGCTACACCTTC
TRBJ1-1 | . | 16 | TRBD1 | TRBV19 | CASRTGTGMSDTEAFF | TGTGCCAGTCGAACCGGGACAGGGATGTCCGACACTGAAGCTTTCTTT
TRBJ2-7 | once | 15 | TRBD1 | TRBV27 | CASSFTRTGSYEQYF | TGTGCCAGCAGTTTCACCCGGACAGGTTCCTACGAGCAGTACTTC
TRBJ1-1 | . | 14 | . | TRBV2 | CASTQILFNTEAFF | TGTGCCAGCACCCAGATTCTATTCAACACTGAAGCTTTCTTT
TRBJ2-1 | . | 15 | TRBD2 | TRBV3-1/TRBV3-2 | CASSQEGWTSYEQFF | TGTGCCAGCAGCCAAGAAGGGTGGACTAGCTATGAGCAGTTCTTC
TRBJ1-2 | . | 15 | TRBD1 | TRBV29-1 | CSATKGRGELFGYTF | TGCAGCGCTACCAAGGGCAGGGGGGAATTGTTTGGCTACACCTTC
TRBJ1-3 | . | 13 | . | TRBV12-3/TRBV12-4 | CASSFSGGNTIYF | TGTGCCAGCAGTTTTTCCGGGGGAAACACCATATATTTT
TRBJ1-1 | . | 14 | TRBD1 | TRBV5-4 | CASSEGQGNTEAFF | TGTGCCAGCAGCGAGGGACAGGGGAACACTGAAGCTTTCTTT
TRBJ2-5 | . | 16 | . | TRBV6-6 | CASSAGVSGSQETQYF | TGTGCCAGCAGTGCAGGGGTGTCGGGGTCCCAAGAGACCCAGTACTTC
TRBJ1-3 | once | 15 | . | TRBV7-2 | CASSMTASDRNTIYF | TGTGCCAGCAGCATGACAGCTAGTGACAGAAACACCATATATTTT
TRBJ1-5 | . | 17 | . | TRBV6-2/TRBV6-3 | CASSYSRPGGGNQPQHF | TGTGCCAGCAGTTACTCGCGTCCCGGGGGCGGCAATCAGCCCCAGCATTTT
TRBJ2-1 | . | 15 | . | TRBV24-1 | CATSDRGGSYNEQFF | TGTGCCACCAGTGATCGAGGGGGTTCCTACAATGAGCAGTTCTTC
TRBJ1-6 | . | 14 | TRBD1 | TRBV30 | CAWTSTGLNSPLHF | TGTGCCTGGACATCGACAGGGTTGAATTCACCCCTCCACTTT
TRBJ2-3 | . | 14 | TRBD2 | TRBV25-1 | CASRKAGVVDTQYF | TGTGCCAGCAGGAAAGCGGGAGTGGTAGATACGCAGTATTTT
TRBJ1-4 | . | 13 | . | TRBV15 | CATAGSLVEKLFF | TGTGCCACAGCGGGGAGTTTAGTTGAAAAACTGTTTTTT
TRBJ2-1 | . | 15 | . | TRBV30 | CAWSYAGFGPNEQFF | TGTGCCTGGAGTTACGCAGGGTTTGGTCCCAATGAGCAGTTCTTC
TRBJ1-1 | . | 14 | TRBD1 | TRBV2 | CASRGGQGITEAFF | TGTGCCAGCAGAGGAGGACAGGGGATTACTGAAGCTTTCTTT
TRBJ1-5 | . | 14 | . | TRBV19 | CASSMRSFNQPQHF | TGTGCCAGTAGTATGCGTAGCTTCAATCAGCCCCAGCATTTT
TRBJ2-1 | . | 15 | . | TRBV2 | CAEDGGKSSYNEQFF | TGTGCCGAGGATGGGGGGAAGAGCTCCTACAATGAGCAGTTCTTC
TRBJ2-5 | . | 13 | . | TRBV12-3/TRBV12-4 | CASSFGGAQTQYF | TGTGCCAGCAGTTTTGGGGGGGCGCAGACCCAGTACTTC